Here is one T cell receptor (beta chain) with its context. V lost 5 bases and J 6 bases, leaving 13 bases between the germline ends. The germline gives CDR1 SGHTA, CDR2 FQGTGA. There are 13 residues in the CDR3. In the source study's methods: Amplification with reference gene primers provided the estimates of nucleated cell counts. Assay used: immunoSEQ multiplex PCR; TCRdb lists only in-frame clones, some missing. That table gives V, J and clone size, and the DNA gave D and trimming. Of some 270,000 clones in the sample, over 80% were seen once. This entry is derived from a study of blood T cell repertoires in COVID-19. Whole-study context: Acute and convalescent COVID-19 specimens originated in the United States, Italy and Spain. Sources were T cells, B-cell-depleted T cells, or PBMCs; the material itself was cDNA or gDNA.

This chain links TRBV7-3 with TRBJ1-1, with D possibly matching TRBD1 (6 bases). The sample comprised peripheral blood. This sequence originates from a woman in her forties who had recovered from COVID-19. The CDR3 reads CASSLYREAEAFF. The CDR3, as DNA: TGTGCCAGCAGCCTCTACAGGGAAGCTGAAGCTTTCTTT.